This T cell receptor (beta chain) was sequenced during a study of blood T cells in healthy people across ages. A second PCR of about 7 to 12 cycles used a sample-barcoded 5' primer and a J-beta primer mix. TCRdb fed the 5' RACE reads into MiXCR, producing one record per CDR3 protein. The sample lists under 2,000,000 distinct CDR3 sequences, just under 50% seen once, with over 2% in the top ten. Trimming removed 0 bases at V and 4 bases at J, with 12 bases between. Looked up from germline, CDR1 is LNHNV and CDR2 is YYDKDF (reference sequence). The CDR3 extends over 15 amino acids. This chain joins TRBV15 and TRBJ1-2, with a weak D call TRBD1 (5 bases). Sequencing was performed on blood. The sequence was collected from a woman between 35 and 50 years old in good health. CDR3 protein: CATSRDNPDSYGYTF. The CDR3, as DNA: TGTGCCACCAGCAGAGATAACCCCGACAGCTATGGCTACACCTTC.